The clone carrying this T cell receptor beta chain was observed a handful of times. The data stem from a study of T cells in Graves' hyperthyroidism and ophthalmopathy. V gave up 2 bases and J gave up 7 bases, with 11 bases separating them. Per germline, CDR1 GTSNPN and CDR2 SVGIG (reference sequence). This CDR3 region has 13 residues. Template material for amplifying TCR beta CDR3 regions consisted of RNA transcripts. The TCR CDR3 was amplified in a first-round RT-PCR using the HTBI primer set. TCRdb ran MiXCR on the multiplex PCR reads and lists one entry per CDR3 protein. The repertoire includes approximately 570,000 distinct CDR3 sequences, just under 20% of them detected once, and 47% sits in the top ten.

The genes are TRBV30 and TRBJ2-2; perhaps TRBD1 as D (6 bases). Material for sequencing was blood. The receptor was derived from a man aged 35-49 years with Graves' ophthalmopathy. CDR3 sequence: CAWSRTANGELFF. CDR3 nucleotides: TGTGCCTGGAGTCGGACAGCCAACGGGGAGCTGTTTTTT.